These 13 T cell receptor beta chains share one sample of origin, sequenced in a study of lymphopenia after photon versus proton radiotherapy. Method: immunoSEQ multiplex PCR; TCRdb's copy keeps in-frame clones and lacks some. Found here are some 42,000 clones, around 81% of them singletons; the top ten hold less than 30%. This material consisted of peripheral blood, taken from a patient treated with proton-based radiotherapy. These receptor sequences come from a woman between 70 and 85 years old with pancreatic cancer.

V usage is TRBV21-1 and J usage is TRBJ1-1. TRBV21-1 counts as a pseudogene. The CDR3 has 13 amino acids. The CDR3 loop reads CASSKIKNTEAFF. The DNA for the CDR3 is TGTGCCAGCAGCAAAATTAAGAACACTGAAGCTTTCTTT.

V and J are TRBV6-5 and TRBJ1-1, with TRBD1 as a possible D gene (6 bases). CDR3 length: 13 residues. Germline CDR1 is MNHEY and CDR2 is SVGAGI. V lost 7 bases and J 6 bases, leaving 15 bases between the germline ends. The CDR3 region is CASTSGGLAEAFF. The CDR3, as DNA: TGTGCCAGCACGAGTGGGGGGCTCGCTGAAGCTTTCTTT.

The chain recombines TRBV10-3 with TRBJ2-7, with D hard to call. CDR3 length: 13 amino acids. The germline V gene encodes CDR1 ENHRY and CDR2 SYGVKD. The germline V and J ends were trimmed by 10 bases and 0 bases, with 13 bases remaining between them. As DNA, the CDR3 is TGTGCCACTAGTTTTGCGGACTCCTACGAGCAGTACTTC. Protein sequence: CATSFADSYEQYF.

The chain uses TRBV6-5 and TRBJ2-7; weak D call: TRBD2 (6 bases). Germline-derived CDR1 and CDR2 are MNHEY and SVGAGI. The CDR3 has 12 residues. The V gene lost 5 bases and the J gene lost 7 bases, with 12 bases spanning the gap. The CDR3 DNA is TGTGCCAGCAGTAAGGGACTTGGGGAGCAGTACTTC. It encodes CASSKGLGEQYF.

V is TRBV9 and J is TRBJ2-7, with TRBD1 matching over 7 bases. The CDR3 is made up of 14 amino acids. Losses at the gene ends were 3 bases for V and 3 bases for J; bases not matched to a gene: 6. Germline V gives CDR1 SGDLS, CDR2 YYNGEE. In DNA, the CDR3 is TGTGCCAGCAGCGCCTCTTCAGGGGGCTACGAGCAGTACTTC. Translated, it gives CASSASSGGYEQYF.

This clone was seen just once. This chain uses TRBV27 with TRBJ2-7; 12 nucleotides match TRBD2. Looked up from germline, CDR1 is MNHEY and CDR2 is SMNVEV (reference sequence). Germline trimming cut 1 base from V and 1 base from J; bases unmatched to any gene: 11. The CDR3 has 19 amino acids. CDR3 nucleotides: TGTGCCAGCAGTTTATTGGGACTAGCGGGCCCCAGAGGGTCCTACGAGCAGTACTTC. Amino acids: CASSLLGLAGPRGSYEQYF.

This clone appeared once. The chain uses TRBV21-1 and TRBJ1-1. TRBV21-1 constitutes a pseudogene. The CDR3 is made up of 16 amino acids. Here the CDR3 DNA reads TGTGCCAGCAGCACCCGAGGGTTACGGAGGAACACTGAAGCTTTCTTT. Protein: CASSTRGLRRNTEAFF.

The chain couples TRBV9 to TRBJ2-5; perhaps TRBD1 as D (6 bases). V shed 4 bases and J shed 5 bases, with 21 bases lying between them. The germline CDR1 and CDR2 sequences are SGDLS and YYNGEE. This CDR3 is 16 amino acids long. DNA of the CDR3: TGTGCCAGCAGCCCCTCGTGGGCAGGGCAGGGGGAGACCCAGTACTTC. It encodes CASSPSWAGQGETQYF.

The V and J genes are TRBV29-1 and TRBJ2-7; D possibly uses TRBD1 or TRBD2 (5 bases each). Per the germline V gene, CDR1 is SQVTM and CDR2 is ANQGSEA. V was clipped by 7 bases and J by 3 bases, with 13 bases between them. The CDR3 extends over 12 amino acids. The CDR3 loop is CSGWDGNYEQYF. CDR3 bases: TGCAGCGGATGGGACGGAAACTACGAGCAGTACTTC.

V and J are TRBV9 and TRBJ2-7, with D possibly TRBD1 on 5 matching bases. The CDR3 runs to 15 residues. Per germline, CDR1 SGDLS and CDR2 YYNGEE. V lost 3 bases to trimming and J lost 0 bases, with 13 bases between them. The CDR3 nucleotides are TGTGCCAGCAGCGGGCCAGGGTCGAGCTCCTACGAGCAGTACTTC. Its protein product is CASSGPGSSSYEQYF.

The V call is TRBV14, the J call TRBJ2-2; no reliable D call. Germline values: CDR1 SGHDN, CDR2 FVKESK. The length of the CDR3 is 13 residues. Trimming pared 4 bases from V and 5 bases from J, leaving 8 bases between. CDR3 sequence reads: CASSPRGTGELFF. CDR3 DNA sequence: TGTGCCAGCAGCCCACGAGGAACCGGGGAGCTGTTTTTT.

The chain carries TRBV7-9 and TRBJ2-7, with D possibly being TRBD2 (5 bases). CDR3 length: 13 amino acids. V lost 2 bases, J lost 13 bases, and 18 bases lay in between. Germline CDR1 is SEHNR and CDR2 is FQNEAQ (reference sequence). This chain's CDR3 is CASSLIREGTPYF. The CDR3 DNA reads TGTGCCAGCAGCTTAATCCGCGAGGGAACTCCATACTTC.

V gene TRBV30 combines with J gene TRBJ1-2; no definite D call. This CDR3 spans 10 amino acids. V gave up 5 bases and J gave up 3 bases, with 4 bases separating them. Germline V gene sequence: CDR1 GTSNPN, CDR2 SVGIG (reference sequence). The CDR3 region has the DNA TGTGCCTGGGGTGACTATGGCTACACCTTC. Amino acids: CAWGDYGYTF. Drawing the rest from reference TRBV30 and TRBJ1-2, the complete variable domain is SQTIHQWPATLVQPVGSPLSLECTVEGTSNPNLYWYRQAAGRGLQLLFYSVGIGQISSEVPQNLSASRPQDRQFILSSKKLLLSDSGFYLCAWGDYGYTFGSGTRLTVV.